The source of this TCR beta chain is a study of technical replicates of blood from a handful of donors. Assay used: immunoSEQ multiplex PCR; TCRdb lists only in-frame clones, some missing. This sample carries under 85,000 clones, approximately 97% of them seen once, and the ten largest clones take 0.2% to 0.25%. Germline CDR1 LGHNT, CDR2 FRNRAP. The CDR3 totals 15 residues. Trimming shortened V by 1 base and J by 0 bases, and 7 bases separated the two germline ends. Input material: T cells isolated from PBMCs. The TCR comes from a human donor in good health. The rearrangement uses TRBV12-5 and TRBJ2-1, with unresolved D. CDR3 in DNA: TGTGCTAGTGGTTTGGGCGGAAGCTCCTACAATGAGCAGTTCTTC. Its protein is CASGLGGSSYNEQFF.